This TCR beta chain was sequenced in a study of T cell responses to AZD1222 COVID-19 vaccine. Germline CDR1 reads KGHSH; CDR2 reads LQKENI. The CDR3 is made up of 14 amino acids. V dropped 3 bases and J dropped 2 bases, with 10 bases sitting between them. As regards this clone: What it binds is unknown. At the DNA level, this CDR3 is encoded by other sequences in the same sample as well.

Overall study results and limits: White British ancestry dominated among donors, who included more females, and clonal diversity was possibly underestimated. Following two doses of AZD1222, Spike-specific TCR breadth and depth rose.

Doses given second, at about 4 or about 12 weeks, were pooled. Data came from immunoSEQ multiplex PCR; TCRdb stores just in-frame clones and leaves some out. This table has 70,000 to 95,000 clones, about 88% appearing once. The chain is built from TRBV18 and TRBJ1-2; D is perhaps TRBD1 (5 bases). The sample consisted of peripheral blood, taken 28 days after the second AZD1222 dose. The clonotype originates from an adult who received the AZD1222 COVID-19 vaccine. CDR3 sequence (DNA): TGTGCCAGCTCACCCAGGGCAGAGAACTATGGCTACACCTTC. It codes for CASSPRAENYGYTF.